A selection of T cell receptor beta chains follows, all from one sample in a study of blood T cell repertoires in COVID-19. Method: immunoSEQ multiplex PCR; TCRdb's copy keeps in-frame clones and lacks some. The top ten clones hold under 4% of a sample with hundreds of thousands of clones, 70% to 90% of them seen once. What was sequenced was peripheral blood. The receptors were gathered from a young man with active or convalescent COVID-19. Both conserved end residues are part of each CDR3. The D gene is left open where the match is weak. A row's size may be missing; if present it is once, few, many or a size class.

TRBV7-9	TRBJ1-1	-	TRBD1	TGTGCCAGCAGCTTAGCCCGGACAGGACATACTCGGGCTTTCTTT	CASSLARTGHTRAFF
TRBV27	TRBJ1-6	-	-	TGTGCCAGCACTCCGGGAGGGCTCGGCAATTCACCCCTCCACTTT	CASTPGGLGNSPLHF
TRBV24-1	TRBJ2-3	few	-	TGTGCCACCAGCGCATACACGGATACGCAGTATTTT	CATSAYTDTQYF
TRBV19	TRBJ2-7	-	TRBD1	TGTGCCAGTAGCCGCCGGACAGGGGGATCCTACGAGCAGTACTTC	CASSRRTGGSYEQYF
TRBV6-5	TRBJ2-7	-	TRBD2	TGTGCCAGCAGTTACTCGTTGAGCGGGACCTACGAGCAGTACTTC	CASSYSLSGTYEQYF
TRBV27	TRBJ1-6	once	-	TGTGCCAGCAGTTTAGGGGGGGAACAATCACCCCTCCACTTT	CASSLGGEQSPLHF
TRBV13	TRBJ2-1	-	-	TGTGCCAGCAGCTCAACCCATACTAGCCCGGCGGGGAATGAGCAGTTCTTC	CASSSTHTSPAGNEQFF
TRBV4-3	TRBJ1-2	-	-	TGCGCCAGCAGCCAAGATTTACCGGTAAACTATGGCTACACCTTC	CASSQDLPVNYGYTF
TRBV6-1	TRBJ2-1	-	TRBD1	TGTGCCAGCAGTGAAGCAAAATTGGGACAGAGCTCCTACAATGAGCAGTTCTTC	CASSEAKLGQSSYNEQFF
TRBV4-1	TRBJ1-3	-	-	TGCGCCAGCAGCCAAGAAGCGCCCAGCGGAAACACCATATATTTT	CASSQEAPSGNTIYF
TRBV5-6	TRBJ1-1	-	-	TGTGCCAGCAGCCCGCCCAGGGGTGACACTGAAGCTTTCTTT	CASSPPRGDTEAFF
TRBV18	TRBJ1-5	-	TRBD1	TGTGCCAGCTCACCACCGGGACAGGACTTCTATAGCAATCAGCCCCAGCATTTT	CASSPPGQDFYSNQPQHF
TRBV2	TRBJ2-2	-	-	TGTGCCAGCAGGGAGCGGATGAACACCGGGGAGCTGTTTTTT	CASRERMNTGELFF
TRBV6-4	TRBJ1-5	-	-	TGTGCCAGCAGCCCCGAGGAAGGGGGCAATCAGCCCCAGCATTTT	CASSPEEGGNQPQHF
TRBV7-3	TRBJ2-2	-	TRBD2	TGTGCCAGCAGCTCCTCCCGACTAGCAGCGAACACCGGGGAGCTGTTTTTT	CASSSSRLAANTGELFF
TRBV24-1	TRBJ2-2	-	TRBD1	TGTGCCACCAGCAAGACAGGGATAGGCGGGGAGCTGTTTTTT	CATSKTGIGGELFF
TRBV6-4	TRBJ2-7	-	-	TGTGCCAGCAGTGCACAGTTCGACTCCTACGAGCAGTACTTC	CASSAQFDSYEQYF
TRBV12-3/TRBV12-4	TRBJ2-1	-	TRBD1	TGTGCCAGCAGTCAGAACAGGGGCAATGAGCAGTTCTTC	CASSQNRGNEQFF
TRBV11-2	TRBJ2-7	once	TRBD2	TGTGCCAGCAGCTTTTCTTCGACTAGCGGGGGTTACGAGCAGTACTTC	CASSFSSTSGGYEQYF
TRBV15	TRBJ1-2	-	-	TGTGCCACCAGCAGAGGGTCGGCTAACTATGGCTACACCTTC	CATSRGSANYGYTF
TRBV5-5	TRBJ2-3	-	-	TGTGCCAGCAGCTTGATGGGGGCTACCAGCACAGATACGCAGTATTTT	CASSLMGATSTDTQYF
TRBV3-1/TRBV3-2	TRBJ1-2	-	-	TGTGCCAGCAGCCAAGAATGGCATGGCTACACCTTC	CASSQEWHGYTF
TRBV7-3	TRBJ2-1	once	TRBD2	TGTGCCAGCAGCTCCTCGGGACTAGCGGGAGGGAGCTCCTACAATGAGCAGTTCTTC	CASSSSGLAGGSSYNEQFF
TRBV30	TRBJ1-2	-	TRBD1	TGTGCCTGGAGGAAACGGGACAGCGAGAGCTATGGCTACACCTTC	CAWRKRDSESYGYTF
TRBV18	TRBJ2-7	-	TRBD2	TGTGCCAGCTCACCTGGACTAGCCCCCCTCTACGAGCAGTACTTC	CASSPGLAPLYEQYF
TRBV28	TRBJ2-1	-	-	TGTGCCAGCAGTCGCTCAGGCGATGAGCAGTTCTTC	CASSRSGDEQFF
TRBV7-2	TRBJ2-1	-	-	TGTGCCAGCAGCTTAGAAGGGGGGGATTACAATGAGCAGTTCTTC	CASSLEGGDYNEQFF
TRBV4-3	TRBJ2-7	-	TRBD2	TGCGCCAGCAGCCAACGCCGGGACTACCCCTACGAGCAGTACTTC	CASSQRRDYPYEQYF
TRBV27	TRBJ2-7	once	TRBD1	TGTGCCAGCAGTCTCAGACAGGGCTTGGAGCAGTACTTC	CASSLRQGLEQYF
TRBV18	TRBJ1-2	few	TRBD1	TGTGCCAGCTCACCAACAGGGGATGAAGAGGGCTACACCTTC	CASSPTGDEEGYTF
TRBV7-3	TRBJ2-7	few	-	TGTGCCAGCAGCCAGGTAGAGGGCCTCGAGCAGTACTTC	CASSQVEGLEQYF
TRBV5-1	TRBJ2-1	few	TRBD1	TGCGCCAGCAGCTTAACAGGGGACTCCTACAATGAGCAGTTCTTC	CASSLTGDSYNEQFF
TRBV11-2	TRBJ1-2	-	TRBD1	TGTGCCAGCAGCTCCAGTCAGGGGGCGGACTATGGCTACACCTTC	CASSSSQGADYGYTF
TRBV11-2	TRBJ1-5	-	-	TGTGCCAGCAGCTTAGAACAGGGCTCAAATCAGCCCCAGCATTTT	CASSLEQGSNQPQHF
TRBV27	TRBJ2-5	-	TRBD1	TGTGCCAGCAGTCCCGGACAGGGTCAGAAGACCCAGTACTTC	CASSPGQGQKTQYF